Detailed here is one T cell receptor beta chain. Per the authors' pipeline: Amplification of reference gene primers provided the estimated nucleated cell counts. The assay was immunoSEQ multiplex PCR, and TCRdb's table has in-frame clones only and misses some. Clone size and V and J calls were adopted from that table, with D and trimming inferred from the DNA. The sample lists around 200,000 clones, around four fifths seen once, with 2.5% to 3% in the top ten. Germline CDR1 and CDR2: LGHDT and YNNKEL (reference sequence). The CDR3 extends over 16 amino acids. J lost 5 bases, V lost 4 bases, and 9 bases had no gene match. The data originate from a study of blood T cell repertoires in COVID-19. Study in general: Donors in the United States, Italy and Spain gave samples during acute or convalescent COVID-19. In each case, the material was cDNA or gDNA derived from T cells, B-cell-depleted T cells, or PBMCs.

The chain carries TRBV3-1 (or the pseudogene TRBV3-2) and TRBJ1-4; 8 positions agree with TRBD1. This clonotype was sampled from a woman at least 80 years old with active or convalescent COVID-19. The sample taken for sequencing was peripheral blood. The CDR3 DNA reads TGTGCCAGCAGCCCCACGGGACAGGTTTTGAATGAAAAACTGTTTTTT. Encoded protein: CASSPTGQVLNEKLFF.